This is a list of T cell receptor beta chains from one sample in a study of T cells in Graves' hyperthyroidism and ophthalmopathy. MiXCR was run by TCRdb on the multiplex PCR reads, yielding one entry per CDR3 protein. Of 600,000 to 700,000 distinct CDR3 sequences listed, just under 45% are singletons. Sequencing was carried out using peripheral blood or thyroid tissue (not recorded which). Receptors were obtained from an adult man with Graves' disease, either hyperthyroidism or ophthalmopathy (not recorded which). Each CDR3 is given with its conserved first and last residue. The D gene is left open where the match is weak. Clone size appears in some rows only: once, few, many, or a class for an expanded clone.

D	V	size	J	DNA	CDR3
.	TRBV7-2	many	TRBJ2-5	TGTGCCAGCAGCTTCGAGACCGGGCGAGACATGAAAGAGACCCAGTACTTC	CASSFETGRDMKETQYF
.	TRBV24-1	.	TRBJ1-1	TGTGCCACCAGGAGAGGTACGAACACTGAAGCTTTCTTT	CATRRGTNTEAFF
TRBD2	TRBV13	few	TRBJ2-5	TGTGCCAGCAGCTTAGGCAGGAGGACTAGCGGGTTCCAAGAGACCCAGTACTTC	CASSLGRRTSGFQETQYF
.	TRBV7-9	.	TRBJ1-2	TGTGCCAGCTCACCACGCGCTTTCGAGGGCGCAGGAGGCTACACCTTC	CASSPRAFEGAGGYTF
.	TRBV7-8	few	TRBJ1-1	TGTGCCAGCAGCTGGGGGGGGCGGAACACTGAAGCTTTCTTT	CASSWGGRNTEAFF
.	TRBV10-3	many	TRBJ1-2	TGTGCCATCAGTGAAACAGCTAACTATGGCTACACCTTC	CAISETANYGYTF
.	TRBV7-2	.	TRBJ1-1	TGTGCCAGCAGCTTAGGGGGGGTTGGAAGGGTGACTGAAGCTTTCTTT	CASSLGGVGRVTEAFF
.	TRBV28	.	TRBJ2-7	TGTGCCAGCAGTTTAGTGGGGCCATACGAGCAGTACTTC	CASSLVGPYEQYF
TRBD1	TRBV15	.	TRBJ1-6	TGTGCCACCAGCACTAGTTTCGGACAGGGGGATTCACCCCTCCACTTT	CATSTSFGQGDSPLHF
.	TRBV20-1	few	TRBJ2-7	TGCAGTGCTAGAGATCCCCGGGAGTCATACGAGCAGTACTTC	CSARDPRESYEQYF
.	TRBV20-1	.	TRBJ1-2	TGCAGTGCTAGAAGGTCTCCGAGGGGCTACACCTTC	CSARRSPRGYTF
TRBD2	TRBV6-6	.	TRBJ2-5	TGTGCCAGCAGTACGACGCGACTAGCGGGGGGGCAAAAGACCCAGTACTTC	CASSTTRLAGGQKTQYF
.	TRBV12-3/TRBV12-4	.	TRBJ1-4	TGTGCCAGCAGTTTAAGTTCGGATCGTAAGGAACTGTTTTTT	CASSLSSDRKELFF
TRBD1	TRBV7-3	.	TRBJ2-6	TGTGTCAGCAGCCCTGGACAGGGGGCGTCTGGGGCCAACGTCCTGACTTTC	CVSSPGQGASGANVLTF
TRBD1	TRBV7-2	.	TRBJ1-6	TGTGCCAGCAGACAGGGGACAGCCATCTATAATTCACCCCTCCACTTT	CASRQGTAIYNSPLHF
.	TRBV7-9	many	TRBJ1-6	TGTGCCAGCAGCTTAACCCAATCACCCCTCCACTTT	CASSLTQSPLHF
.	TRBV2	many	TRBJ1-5	TGTGCCAGCAGTGATGGTAGTCAGCCCCAGCATTTT	CASSDGSQPQHF
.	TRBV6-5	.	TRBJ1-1	TGTGCCACCAGTTACAGGACGGACAGTCAAGCTTTCTTT	CATSYRTDSQAFF
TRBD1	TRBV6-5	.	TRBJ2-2	TGTGCCAGCAGTTTTCCAGGGGGCCACGGGGAGCTGTTTTTT	CASSFPGGHGELFF
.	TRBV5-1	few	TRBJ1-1	TGCGCCAGCAGCTTGGGTGACGGCAGGTACACTGAAGCTTTCTTT	CASSLGDGRYTEAFF
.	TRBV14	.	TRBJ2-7	TGTGCCAGCAGTTACTCGATAGCGGTAACCTACGAGCAGTACTTC	CASSYSIAVTYEQYF
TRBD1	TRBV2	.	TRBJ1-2	TGTGCCAGCAGTGAAGCGCTGACAGGGAACTATGGCTACACCTTC	CASSEALTGNYGYTF
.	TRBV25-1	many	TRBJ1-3	TGTGCCAGCAGTGAATCACCCAAGGGGTCCTACCCCACCTCTGGAAACACCATATATTTT	CASSESPKGSYPTSGNTIYF
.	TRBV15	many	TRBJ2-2	TGTGCCACCAGCAGACCTTTCGACGGAGGGGAGCTGTTTTTT	CATSRPFDGGELFF
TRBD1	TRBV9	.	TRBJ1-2	TGTGCCAGCAGCCCCGGGACAGGGGGATTCCCTGGCTACACCTTC	CASSPGTGGFPGYTF
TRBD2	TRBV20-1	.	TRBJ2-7	TGCAGTGCCGGATCTAGCGGGGGGCTCGAGCAGTACTTC	CSAGSSGGLEQYF
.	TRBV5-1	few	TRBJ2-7	TGCGCCAGCAGCTTGGATACGGGGGGCGGGTACGAGCAGTACTTC	CASSLDTGGGYEQYF
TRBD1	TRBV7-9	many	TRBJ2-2	TGTGCCAGCGACAGGGGCACCGGGGAGCTGTTTTTT	CASDRGTGELFF
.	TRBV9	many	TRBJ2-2	TGTGCCAGCAGCGTACAGGGCGGGGAGCTGTTTTTT	CASSVQGGELFF
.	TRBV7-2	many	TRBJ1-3	TGTGCCAGCAGCTTAAGTTTTGGAAACACCATATATTTT	CASSLSFGNTIYF
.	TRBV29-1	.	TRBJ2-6	TGCAGCAATGGCCCTGGGGCCAACGTCCTGACTTTC	CSNGPGANVLTF
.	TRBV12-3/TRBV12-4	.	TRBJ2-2	TGTGCCAGCAGTTTGCTCCCCGGGGAGCTGTTTTTT	CASSLLPGELFF